The TCR beta chain under discussion was sequenced for a study of blood T cell repertoires in COVID-19. Whole-study context: COVID-19 samples from acute and convalescent phases originated in the United States, Italy and Spain. Sources were T cells, B-cell-depleted T cells, or PBMCs; the material itself was cDNA or gDNA.

The study recruited people aged about 18 to 95 years across around 24 US areas. Assignment of participants to cohorts was predicated upon participant-reported clinical history. Sequenced by immunoSEQ multiplex PCR; TCRdb stores in-frame clones only, minus some. The sample yields over 130,000 clones, about 75% seen once. In germline, CDR1 is SNHLY, CDR2 FYNNEI. CDR3 size: 17 residues. Trimming took 6 bases from V and 0 from J, leaving 18 bases between them. This receptor was taken from a woman in her forties or fifties who had recovered from COVID-19. The chain combines TRBV2 with TRBJ1-3; D ambiguous. Source material: PBMCs or T cells enriched from blood (not recorded which). The CDR3 loop reads CASRGWVQASSGNTIYF. The DNA of the CDR3 is TGTGCCAGCAGGGGTTGGGTTCAGGCGAGCTCTGGAAACACCATATATTTT.